This entry lists 26 T cell receptor beta chains sequenced from one sample in a study of cytomegalovirus exposure and HLA in healthy donors. With 60 Vbeta and 13 Jbeta primers, the PCR was carried out. Here immunoSEQ multiplex PCR was the method, and the copy in TCRdb shows in-frame clones only, minus some. This sample's table has over 110,000 clones. What was sequenced was PBMCs. These receptors were taken from a male donor in good health and CMV-seronegative.

The chain couples TRBV28 to TRBJ1-1; a weak D match, TRBD1 (6 bases). V was clipped by 5 bases and J by 5 bases, with 9 bases between them. The CDR3 is 12 amino acids. The germline V gene encodes CDR1 MDHEN and CDR2 SYDVKM. Here the CDR3 DNA reads TGTGCCAGCAGTCTAACAGGGACTGAAGCTTTCTTT. This sequence encodes CASSLTGTEAFF.

The chain combines TRBV19 with TRBJ1-5; 7 bases are a match to TRBD1. V trimming: 8 bases; J trimming: 0 bases; junction bases outside the gene matches: 13. Germline V gene sequence: CDR1 LNHDA, CDR2 SQIVND (reference sequence). The CDR3 extends over 17 amino acids. CDR3 in amino acids: CASRQGKSEYSNQPQHF. CDR3 DNA: TGTGCCAGTCGACAGGGAAAGTCCGAATATAGCAATCAGCCCCAGCATTTT.

The CDR3 loop reads CASTWDRDGEQYF. CDR3 nucleotide sequence: TGTGCCAGTACCTGGGACAGGGACGGCGAGCAGTACTTC. The gene calls are TRBV19 and TRBJ2-7; TRBD1 matches 9 bases. The germline gives CDR1 LNHDA, CDR2 SQIVND (reference sequence). The trim removed 7 bases at V and 6 bases at J, leaving 7 bases unmatched. This CDR3 has 13 amino acids. The complete variable domain, with remaining parts taken from reference TRBV19 and TRBJ2-7, reads DGGITQSPKYLFRKEGQNVTLSCEQNLNHDAMYWYRQDPGQGLRLIYYSQIVNDFQKGDIAEGYSVSREKKESFPLTVTSAQKNPTAFYLCASTWDRDGEQYFGPGTRLTVT.

The chain links TRBV5-4 to TRBJ2-2; D ambiguous. This CDR3 is 18 amino acids long. Germline V lookup: CDR1 SGHNT, CDR2 YYREEE (reference sequence). The V end was cut by 4 bases, the J end by 1 base, with 20 bases between. The CDR3 bases are TGTGCCAGCAGCCTTGGGTCCTCCTTAAACAGGAACACCGGGGAGCTGTTTTTT. It codes for CASSLGSSLNRNTGELFF.

The V call is TRBV30, the J call TRBJ2-5; 7 bases are shared with TRBD1. CDR1 is GTSNPN and CDR2 is SVGIG in the germline V gene (reference sequence). CDR3 length: 14 residues. The ends lost 1 base at V and 1 base at J; junction bases unmatched: 3. CDR3 region: CAWSGRTGQETQYF. The CDR3, as DNA: TGTGCCTGGAGTGGGCGGACAGGCCAAGAGACCCAGTACTTC.

On this clone itself: The junction departs from the called germline gene at one end, perhaps through a read error. The CDR3 DNA follows: TGTGCCATCAGCCTTCTTGGGAGCACTGAAGATTTCTTT. Encoded protein: CAISLLGSTEDFF. This sequence joins TRBV10-3 and TRBJ1-1; D remains unclear. Germline CDR1 reads ENHRY; CDR2 reads SYGVKD. The CDR3 contains 13 residues.

The chain joins TRBV10-1 to TRBJ2-1, with D uncertain. The CDR3 is made up of 12 amino acids. Germline lookup yields CDR1 WNHNN and CDR2 SYGVQD (reference sequence). V shed 0 bases and J shed 9 bases, with 6 bases lying between them. The CDR3 nucleotides are TGCGCCAGCAGTGAGTCTAGCACTGAGCAGTTCTTC. Translating gives CASSESSTEQFF.

The chain joins TRBV5-6 to TRBJ1-3; D gene unclear. Trimming pared 4 bases from V and 2 bases from J, leaving 16 bases between. Germline lookup yields CDR1 SGHDT and CDR2 YYEEEE. The length of the CDR3 is 16 residues. The CDR3 nucleotides read TGTGCCAGCAGCCCCGGGAACAGTATCCCTGGAAACACCATATATTTT. This encodes CASSPGNSIPGNTIYF. Full variable domain (missing parts from reference TRBV5-6 and TRBJ1-3): DAGVTQSPTHLIKTRGQQVTLRCSPKSGHDTVSWYQQALGQGPQFIFQYYEEEERQRGNFPDRFSGHQFPNYSSELNVNALLLGDSALYLCASSPGNSIPGNTIYFGEGSWLTVV.

The rearrangement joins TRBV5-1 to TRBJ2-2; 10 bases fit TRBD1. Germline assignment: CDR1 SGHRS and CDR2 YFSETQ. Trimming at V came to 3 bases and at J to 7 bases, leaving 12 bases not matched to a gene. This CDR3 region has 17 residues. The CDR3 region is CASSYSGGQGELGELFF. The CDR3 DNA sequence: TGCGCCAGCAGCTACTCCGGAGGACAGGGGGAGCTCGGGGAGCTGTTTTTT.

The chain couples TRBV5-1 to TRBJ1-1, with D possibly matching TRBD1 (6 bases). Trimming took off 3 bases at V and 0 bases at J, with 15 bases between the two ends. CDR3 size: 16 residues. In germline, CDR1 is SGHRS, CDR2 YFSETQ. In nucleotides, the CDR3 is TGCGCCAGCAGCTGGGGCTTCAGGGGAATGAACACTGAAGCTTTCTTT. Translation gives CASSWGFRGMNTEAFF.

The chain uses TRBV9 and TRBJ2-1; 15 nucleotides agree with TRBD2. The CDR3 runs to 16 residues. J was trimmed by 4 bases and V by 4 bases; bases with no gene match: 3. Germline assignment: CDR1 SGDLS and CDR2 YYNGEE. The CDR3 reads CASSQGLAGGYNEQFF. Written as DNA, the CDR3 is TGTGCCAGCAGCCAGGGACTAGCGGGGGGTTACAATGAGCAGTTCTTC.

The chain employs TRBV30 and TRBJ2-5; no firm D call. V was clipped by 6 bases and J by 5 bases, with 19 bases between them. The CDR3 runs to 14 residues. Germline V gene sequence: CDR1 GTSNPN, CDR2 SVGIG (reference sequence). This chain's CDR3 is CACPLLSGSETQYF. The CDR3 DNA reads TGTGCCTGTCCCCTCCTCAGTGGTTCGGAGACCCAGTACTTC.

This rearrangement joins TRBV9 to TRBJ1-1, with D unclear. CDR1 and CDR2 from the germline V gene are SGDLS and YYNGEE. The CDR3 covers 15 residues. V shed 0 bases and J shed 1 base, with 10 bases lying between them. Here the CDR3 reads CASSVGREGNTEAFF. In DNA form, the CDR3 reads TGTGCCAGCAGCGTAGGAAGGGAGGGGAACACTGAAGCTTTCTTT.

This chain uses TRBV28 with TRBJ1-1; no firm D call. The germline gives CDR1 MDHEN, CDR2 SYDVKM. The CDR3 covers 13 residues. Trimming removed 3 bases at V and 3 bases at J, with 8 bases between. CDR3 residues: CASSLVSDTEAFF. The CDR3 DNA follows: TGTGCCAGCAGTTTGGTATCAGACACTGAAGCTTTCTTT.

The chain couples TRBV6-6 to TRBJ2-3, with TRBD1 matching 8 bases. Germline V gives CDR1 MNHNY, CDR2 SVGAGI (reference sequence). This CDR3 region has 15 residues. Trimming removed 7 bases from V and 2 bases from J; junction bases left unmatched: 8. CDR3 sequence (DNA): TGTGCCAGCACCGGACAGGGAGGAATCACAGATACGCAGTATTTT. Its protein is CASTGQGGITDTQYF.

The rearrangement uses TRBV30 and TRBJ1-3; possible D gene TRBD1, 5 bases. CDR3 length: 15 amino acids. The germline V gene has CDR1 GTSNPN and CDR2 SVGIG (reference sequence). V gave up 5 bases and J gave up 0 bases, with 14 bases separating them. In nucleotides, the CDR3 is TGTGCCTGGTCGGCGGACACGAGCTCTGGAAACACCATATATTTT. It translates to CAWSADTSSGNTIYF.

V and J are TRBV13 and TRBJ2-7; 10 positions match TRBD1. Germline CDR1 PRHDT, CDR2 FYEKMQ (reference sequence). The V and J ends lost 5 bases and 6 bases, in that order; junction bases with no gene match: 13. CDR3 length: 16 residues. Here the CDR3 reads CASSQPGTGVMGEQYF. The CDR3, as DNA: TGTGCCAGCAGCCAACCCGGGACAGGGGTCATGGGCGAGCAGTACTTC.

CDR3 in DNA: TGTGCCAGCAGCTTAGTGACAGGGGGGAACACTGAAGCTTTCTTT. Translation: CASSLVTGGNTEAFF. This rearrangement joins TRBV7-9 to TRBJ1-1, with 9 bases identical to TRBD1. Germline-derived CDR1 and CDR2 are SEHNR and FQNEAQ (reference sequence). The CDR3 length is 15 residues. The V segment lost 1 base and the J segment 1 base; nucleotides outside the gene matches: 1. Drawing the rest from reference TRBV7-9 and TRBJ1-1, the complete variable domain is DTGVSQNPRHKITKRGQNVTFRCDPISEHNRLYWYRQTLGQGPEFLTYFQNEAQLEKSRLLSDRFSAERPKGSFSTLEIQRTEQGDSAMYLCASSLVTGGNTEAFFGQGTRLTVV.

This sequence joins TRBV11-2 and TRBJ2-7, with 9 positions matching TRBD1. Per the germline V gene, CDR1 is SGHAT and CDR2 is FQNNGV. The CDR3 covers 12 residues. V shed 5 bases and J 6 bases; nucleotides not matched to a gene: 2. The CDR3 sequence: CASSPDRGEQYF. The CDR3 DNA reads TGTGCCAGCAGCCCGGACAGGGGCGAGCAGTACTTC.

The chain is built from TRBV9 and TRBJ2-5, with 7 bases aligning to TRBD1. The CDR3 contains 14 residues. With V trimmed by 3 bases and J by 4 bases, 6 bases remained unmatched. Germline-derived CDR1 and CDR2 are SGDLS and YYNGEE. The CDR3 here is CASSAYRDRETQYF. CDR3 nucleotide sequence: TGTGCCAGCAGCGCTTACAGGGACAGAGAGACCCAGTACTTC.

The chain joins TRBV20-1 to TRBJ1-1; no firm D call. CDR3 length: 11 amino acids. V lost 6 bases and J lost 9, with 14 bases in between. Per the germline V gene, CDR1 is DFQATT and CDR2 is SNEGSKA (reference sequence). This CDR3 is CSAPRATQAFF. The CDR3 region has the DNA TGCAGTGCACCGCGTGCAACCCAAGCTTTCTTT.

The J gene is TRBJ1-3, the V gene TRBV9; D gene ambiguous. Germline V gene data show CDR1 as SGDLS and CDR2 as YYNGEE. The CDR3 is 15 residues long. Trimming left V 0 bases short and J 0 bases short, with 7 bases between. The CDR3 here is CASSVAVSSGNTIYF. Here the CDR3 DNA reads TGTGCCAGCAGCGTAGCGGTTAGCTCTGGAAACACCATATATTTT.

The chain is built from TRBV7-3 and TRBJ1-5, with D tentatively TRBD1 (5 bases). The CDR3 runs to 15 residues. V dropped 0 bases and J dropped 10 bases, with 16 bases sitting between them. CDR1 and CDR2 (germline): SGHTA, FQGTGA. The CDR3 nucleotides are TGTGCCAGCAGCTTAACGGGGCAGGTTGGTTCCCCCCAGCATTTT. Translation: CASSLTGQVGSPQHF.

The chain is built from TRBV7-7 and TRBJ2-3; D remains unclear. The CDR3 is made up of 13 amino acids. The germline V gene encodes CDR1 SSHAT and CDR2 FNYEAQ (reference sequence). The V and J ends lost 2 bases and 4 bases respectively, with 7 bases between them. The CDR3 spells CASSLRQADTQYF. CDR3 DNA: TGTGCCAGCAGCTTACGGCAGGCAGATACGCAGTATTTT.

The chain carries TRBV29-1 and TRBJ1-1; D is possibly TRBD1 (6 bases). The CDR3 has 12 residues. The germline gives CDR1 SQVTM, CDR2 ANQGSEA. The germline V and J ends were trimmed by 4 bases and 3 bases, with 9 bases remaining between them. The CDR3, as DNA: TGCAGCGTTGGTCAGGGGTACACTGAAGCTTTCTTT. Its protein is CSVGQGYTEAFF. The entire variable domain, with the rest obtained from reference TRBV29-1 and TRBJ1-1, is as follows: SAVISQKPSRDICQRGTSLTIQCQVDSQVTMMFWYRQQPGQSLTLIATANQGSEATYESGFVIDKFPISRPNLTFSTLTVSNMSPEDSSIYLCSVGQGYTEAFFGQGTRLTVV.

This rearrangement joins TRBV18 to TRBJ2-1; maybe TRBD2 (5 bases). CDR3 size: 12 residues. Germline V gives CDR1 KGHSH, CDR2 LQKENI. Between the trimmed V and J ends, which lost 6 bases and 8 bases, there was a span of 11 bases. CDR3 region: CASSPRADEQFF. Here the CDR3 DNA reads TGTGCCAGCTCCCCCAGAGCGGATGAGCAGTTCTTC.